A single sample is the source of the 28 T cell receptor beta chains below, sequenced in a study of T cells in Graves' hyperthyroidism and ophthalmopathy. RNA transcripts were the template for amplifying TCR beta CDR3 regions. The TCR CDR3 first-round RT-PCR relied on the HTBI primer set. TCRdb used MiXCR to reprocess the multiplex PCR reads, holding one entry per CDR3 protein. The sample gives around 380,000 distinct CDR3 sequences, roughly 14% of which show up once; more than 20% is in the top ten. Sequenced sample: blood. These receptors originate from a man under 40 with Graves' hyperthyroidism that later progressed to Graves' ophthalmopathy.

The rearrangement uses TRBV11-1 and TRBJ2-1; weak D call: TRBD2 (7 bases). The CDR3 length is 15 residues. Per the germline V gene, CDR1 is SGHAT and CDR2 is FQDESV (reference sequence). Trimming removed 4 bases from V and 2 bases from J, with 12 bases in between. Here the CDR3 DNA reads TGTGCCAGCAGCTGGGGGGGGCAGACCTACAATGAGCAGTTCTTC. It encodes CASSWGGQTYNEQFF.

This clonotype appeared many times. CDR3: CASSLDLTSGVLFF. The DNA for the CDR3 is TGTGCCAGCAGCTTAGACCTTACTAGCGGGGTCCTGTTCTTC. The rearrangement links TRBV11-2 to TRBJ2-1; TRBD2 agrees at 10 bases. The ends lost 0 bases at V and 15 bases at J; junction bases unmatched: 8. Germline V lookup: CDR1 SGHAT, CDR2 FQNNGV. The CDR3 consists of 14 residues.

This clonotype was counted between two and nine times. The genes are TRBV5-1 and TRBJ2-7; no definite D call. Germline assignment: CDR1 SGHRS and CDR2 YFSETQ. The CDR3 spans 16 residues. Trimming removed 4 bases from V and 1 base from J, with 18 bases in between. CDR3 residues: CASSRQTTRGSYEQYF. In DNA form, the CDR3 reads TGCGCCAGCAGCCGCCAGACCACCCGTGGGTCCTACGAGCAGTACTTC. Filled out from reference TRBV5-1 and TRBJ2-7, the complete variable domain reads KAGVTQTPRYLIKTRGQQVTLSCSPISGHRSVSWYQQTPGQGLQFLFEYFSETQRNKGNFPGRFSGRQFSNSRSEMNVSTLELGDSALYLCASSRQTTRGSYEQYFGPGTRLTVT.

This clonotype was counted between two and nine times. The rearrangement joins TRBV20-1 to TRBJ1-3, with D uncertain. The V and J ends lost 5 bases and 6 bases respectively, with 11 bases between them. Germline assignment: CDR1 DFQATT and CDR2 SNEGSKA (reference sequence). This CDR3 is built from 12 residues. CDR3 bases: TGCAGTGCTCCATCCAGGATAAACACCATATATTTT. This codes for CSAPSRINTIYF.

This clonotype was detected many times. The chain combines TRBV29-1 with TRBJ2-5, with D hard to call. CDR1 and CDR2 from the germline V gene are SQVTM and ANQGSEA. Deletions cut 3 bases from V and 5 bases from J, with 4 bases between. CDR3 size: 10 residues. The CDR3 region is CSVDGETQYF. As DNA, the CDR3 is TGCAGCGTTGACGGGGAGACCCAGTACTTC.

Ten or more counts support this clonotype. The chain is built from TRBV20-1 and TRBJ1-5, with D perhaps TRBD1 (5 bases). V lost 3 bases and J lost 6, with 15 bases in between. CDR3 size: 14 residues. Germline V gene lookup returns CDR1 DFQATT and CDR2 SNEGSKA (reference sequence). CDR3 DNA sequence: TGCAGTGCTAGTGATTTTAGGGGTGGTCAGCCCCAGCATTTT. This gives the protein CSASDFRGGQPQHF.

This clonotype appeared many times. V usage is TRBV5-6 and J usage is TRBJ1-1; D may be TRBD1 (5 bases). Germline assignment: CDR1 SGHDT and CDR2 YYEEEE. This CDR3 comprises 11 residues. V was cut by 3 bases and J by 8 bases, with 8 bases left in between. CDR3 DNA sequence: TGTGCCAGCAGCTGGGGGTCCGAAGCTTTCTTT. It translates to CASSWGSEAFF.

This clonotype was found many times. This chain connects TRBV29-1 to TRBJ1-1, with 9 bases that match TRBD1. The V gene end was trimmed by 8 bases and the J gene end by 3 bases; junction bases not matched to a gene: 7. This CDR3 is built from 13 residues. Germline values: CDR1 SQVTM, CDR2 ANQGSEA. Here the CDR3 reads CSTTGGADTEAFF. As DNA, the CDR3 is TGCAGCACCACAGGGGGCGCGGACACTGAAGCTTTCTTT.

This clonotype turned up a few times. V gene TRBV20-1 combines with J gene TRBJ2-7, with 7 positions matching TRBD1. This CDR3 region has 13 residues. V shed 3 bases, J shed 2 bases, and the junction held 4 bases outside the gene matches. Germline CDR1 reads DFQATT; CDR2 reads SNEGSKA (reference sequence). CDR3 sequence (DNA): TGCAGTGCTAGTAGGGGGCGAGCCTACGAGCAGTACTTC. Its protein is CSASRGRAYEQYF.

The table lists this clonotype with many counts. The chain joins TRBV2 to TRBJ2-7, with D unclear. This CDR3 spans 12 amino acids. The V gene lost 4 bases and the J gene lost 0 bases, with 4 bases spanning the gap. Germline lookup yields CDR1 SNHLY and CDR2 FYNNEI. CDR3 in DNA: TGTGCCAGCAGTGTCACCTCCTACGAGCAGTACTTC. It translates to CASSVTSYEQYF.

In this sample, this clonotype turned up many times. CDR3 DNA: TGTGCCAGCCGTCCTGGGGGGCAGGATACGCAGTATTTT. Protein: CASRPGGQDTQYF. This chain joins TRBV7-9 and TRBJ2-3; D possibly matches TRBD1 or TRBD2 (6 bases each). V lost 8 bases to trimming and J lost 6 bases, with 15 bases between them. The CDR3 contains 13 residues. Germline V CDR1 and CDR2: SEHNR, FQNEAQ (reference sequence).

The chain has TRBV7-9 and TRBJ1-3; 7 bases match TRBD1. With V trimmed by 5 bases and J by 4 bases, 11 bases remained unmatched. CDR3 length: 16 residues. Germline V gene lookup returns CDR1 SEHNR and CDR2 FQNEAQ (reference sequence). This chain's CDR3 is CASSTSTGVWGNTIYF. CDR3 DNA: TGTGCCAGCAGCACCTCAACAGGGGTTTGGGGAAACACCATATATTTT. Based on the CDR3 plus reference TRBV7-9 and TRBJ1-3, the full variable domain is DTGVSQNPRHKITKRGQNVTFRCDPISEHNRLYWYRQTLGQGPEFLTYFQNEAQLEKSRLLSDRFSAERPKGSFSTLEIQRTEQGDSAMYLCASSTSTGVWGNTIYFGEGSWLTVV.

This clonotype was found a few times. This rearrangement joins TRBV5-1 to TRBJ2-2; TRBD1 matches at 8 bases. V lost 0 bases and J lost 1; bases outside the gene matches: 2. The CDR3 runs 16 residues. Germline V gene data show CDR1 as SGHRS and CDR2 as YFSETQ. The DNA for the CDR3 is TGCGCCAGCAGCTTGGTGGGACAGGTGAACACCGGGGAGCTGTTTTTT. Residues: CASSLVGQVNTGELFF.

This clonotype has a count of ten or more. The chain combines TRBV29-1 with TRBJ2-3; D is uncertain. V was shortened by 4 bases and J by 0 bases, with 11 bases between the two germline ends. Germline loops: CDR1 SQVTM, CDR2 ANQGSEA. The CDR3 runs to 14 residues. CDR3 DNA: TGCAGCGTTGCGAAGGGCGCGAGCACAGATACGCAGTATTTT. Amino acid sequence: CSVAKGASTDTQYF.

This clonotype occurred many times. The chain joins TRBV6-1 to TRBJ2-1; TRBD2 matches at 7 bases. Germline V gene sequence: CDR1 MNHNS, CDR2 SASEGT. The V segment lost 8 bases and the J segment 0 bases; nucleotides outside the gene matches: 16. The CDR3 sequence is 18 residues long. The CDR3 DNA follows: TGTGCCAGCCCTGGGTGGGGCGGGAGAAAGAGCTCCTACAATGAGCAGTTCTTC. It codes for CASPGWGGRKSSYNEQFF.

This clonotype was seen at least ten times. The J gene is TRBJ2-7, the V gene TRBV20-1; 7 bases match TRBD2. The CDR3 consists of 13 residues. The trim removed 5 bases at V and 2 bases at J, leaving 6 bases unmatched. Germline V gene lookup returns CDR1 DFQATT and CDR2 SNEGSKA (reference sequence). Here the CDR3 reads CSAWTSTTYEQYF. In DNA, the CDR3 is TGCAGTGCTTGGACTAGTACAACCTACGAGCAGTACTTC.

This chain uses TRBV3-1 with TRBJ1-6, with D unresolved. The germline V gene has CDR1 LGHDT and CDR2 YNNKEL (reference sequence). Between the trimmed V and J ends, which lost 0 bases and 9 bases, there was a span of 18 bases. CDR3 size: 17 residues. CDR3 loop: CASSQEVSTSLSSPLHF. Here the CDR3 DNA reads TGTGCCAGCAGCCAAGAGGTCTCGACCTCATTAAGTTCACCCCTCCACTTT. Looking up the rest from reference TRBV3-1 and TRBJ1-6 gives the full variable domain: DTAVSQTPKYLVTQMGNDKSIKCEQNLGHDTMYWYKQDSKKFLKIMFSYNNKELIINETVPNRFSPKSPDKAHLNLHINSLELGDSAVYFCASSQEVSTSLSSPLHFGNGTRLTVT.

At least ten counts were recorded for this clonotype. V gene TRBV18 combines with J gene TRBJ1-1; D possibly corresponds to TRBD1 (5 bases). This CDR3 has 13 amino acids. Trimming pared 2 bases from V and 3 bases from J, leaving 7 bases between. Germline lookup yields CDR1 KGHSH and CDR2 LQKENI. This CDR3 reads CASSPSRDTEAFF. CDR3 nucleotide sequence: TGTGCCAGCTCACCAAGCAGGGACACTGAAGCTTTCTTT.

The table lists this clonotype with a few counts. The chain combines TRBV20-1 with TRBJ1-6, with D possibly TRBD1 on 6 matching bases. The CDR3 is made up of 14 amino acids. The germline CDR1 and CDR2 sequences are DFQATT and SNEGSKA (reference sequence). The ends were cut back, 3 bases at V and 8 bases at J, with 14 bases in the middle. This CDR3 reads CSASQGRLHSPLHF. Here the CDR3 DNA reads TGCAGTGCTAGTCAGGGGCGACTTCATTCACCCCTCCACTTT.

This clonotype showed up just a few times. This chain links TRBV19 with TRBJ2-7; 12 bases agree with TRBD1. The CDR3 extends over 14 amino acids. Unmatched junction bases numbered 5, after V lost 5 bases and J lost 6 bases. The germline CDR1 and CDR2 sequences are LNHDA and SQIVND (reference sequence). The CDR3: CASSPGQGALEQYF. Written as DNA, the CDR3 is TGTGCCAGTAGTCCGGGACAGGGGGCGCTCGAGCAGTACTTC. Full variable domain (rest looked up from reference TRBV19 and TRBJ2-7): DGGITQSPKYLFRKEGQNVTLSCEQNLNHDAMYWYRQDPGQGLRLIYYSQIVNDFQKGDIAEGYSVSREKKESFPLTVTSAQKNPTAFYLCASSPGQGALEQYFGPGTRLTVT.

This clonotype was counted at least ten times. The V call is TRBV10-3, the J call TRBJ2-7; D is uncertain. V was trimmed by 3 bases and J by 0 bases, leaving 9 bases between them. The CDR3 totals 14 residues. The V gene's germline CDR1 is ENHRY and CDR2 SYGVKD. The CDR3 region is CAISDPGISYEQYF. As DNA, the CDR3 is TGTGCCATCAGTGACCCAGGAATCTCCTACGAGCAGTACTTC.

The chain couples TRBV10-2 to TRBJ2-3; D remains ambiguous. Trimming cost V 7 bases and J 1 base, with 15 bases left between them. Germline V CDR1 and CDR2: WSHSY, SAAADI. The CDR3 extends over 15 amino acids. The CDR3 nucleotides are TGCGCCAGCACCCCGATAGACACAGGCACAGATACGCAGTATTTT. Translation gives CASTPIDTGTDTQYF.

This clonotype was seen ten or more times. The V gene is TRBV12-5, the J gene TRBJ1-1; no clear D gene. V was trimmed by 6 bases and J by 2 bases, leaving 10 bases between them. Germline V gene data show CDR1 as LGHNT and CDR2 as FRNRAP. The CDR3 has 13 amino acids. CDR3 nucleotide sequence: TGTGCTAGTGGCACCAACACAAACACTGAAGCTTTCTTT. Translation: CASGTNTNTEAFF.

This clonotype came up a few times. CDR3 region: CASRRGQGGNQPQHF. In DNA, the CDR3 is TGTGCCAGCAGAAGGGGACAGGGGGGCAATCAGCCCCAGCATTTT. This rearrangement joins TRBV2 to TRBJ1-5; 11 nucleotides match TRBD1. V was clipped by 6 bases and J by 2 bases; unmatched bases: 3. Germline lookup yields CDR1 SNHLY and CDR2 FYNNEI. The CDR3 runs to 15 residues.

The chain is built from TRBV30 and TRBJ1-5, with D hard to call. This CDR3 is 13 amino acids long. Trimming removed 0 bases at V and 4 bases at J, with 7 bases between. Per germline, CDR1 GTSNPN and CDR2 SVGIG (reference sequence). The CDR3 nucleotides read TGTGCCTGGAGTGTAACCGGGAATCAGCCCCAGCATTTT. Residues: CAWSVTGNQPQHF.

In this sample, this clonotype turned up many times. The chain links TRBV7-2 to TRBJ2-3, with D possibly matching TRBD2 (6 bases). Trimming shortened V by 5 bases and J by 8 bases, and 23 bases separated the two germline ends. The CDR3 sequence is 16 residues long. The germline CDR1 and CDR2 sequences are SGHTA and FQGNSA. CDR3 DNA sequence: TGTGCCAGCAGCGCTAGTGGGAGCGGGTCCTTATCTACGCAGTATTTT. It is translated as CASSASGSGSLSTQYF.

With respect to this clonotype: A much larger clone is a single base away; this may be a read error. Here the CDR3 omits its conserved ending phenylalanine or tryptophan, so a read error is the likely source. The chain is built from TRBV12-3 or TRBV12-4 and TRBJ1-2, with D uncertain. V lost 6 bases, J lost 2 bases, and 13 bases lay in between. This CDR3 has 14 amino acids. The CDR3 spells CASSLGWQNYGYTL. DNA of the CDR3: TGTGCCAGCAGCCTAGGGTGGCAGAACTATGGCTACACCCTC.

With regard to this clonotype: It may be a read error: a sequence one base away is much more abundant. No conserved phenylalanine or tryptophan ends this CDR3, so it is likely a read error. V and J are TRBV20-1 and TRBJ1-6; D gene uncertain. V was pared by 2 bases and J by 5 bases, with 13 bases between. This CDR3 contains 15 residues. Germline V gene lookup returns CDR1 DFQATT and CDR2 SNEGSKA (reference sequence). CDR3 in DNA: TGCAGTGCTAGAACTCCTCTCGGCCATAATTCACCCCTCCACTGT. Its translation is CSARTPLGHNSPLHC.